The clone carrying this T cell receptor beta chain was found once. Once RNA had been extracted, it was reverse transcribed into cDNA to act as the sequencing template. Using immunoSEQ multiplex PCR, the repertoire was profiled, and TCRdb retains in-frame clones only, with some absent. Of about 160,000 clones listed, about 87% are singletons. V dropped 3 bases and J dropped 2 bases, with 12 bases sitting between them. Germline V gene sequence: CDR1 LGHNA, CDR2 YNFKEQ. This CDR3 is built from 15 residues. The sample is drawn from a study of CD8+ T cells in alopecia areata. The wider study: Among treated patients, oral tofacitinib was administered at 5 to 10 mg twice daily.

The genes are TRBV4-2 and TRBJ2-3; D is possibly TRBD1 (6 bases). This specimen consisted of CD8+ T cells sorted from blood, obtained at week 0. The receptor was derived from a human donor with alopecia areata. CDR3 in amino acids: CASSQRDTNTDTQYF. As DNA, the CDR3 is TGTGCCAGCAGCCAGAGGGACACCAACACAGATACGCAGTATTTT.